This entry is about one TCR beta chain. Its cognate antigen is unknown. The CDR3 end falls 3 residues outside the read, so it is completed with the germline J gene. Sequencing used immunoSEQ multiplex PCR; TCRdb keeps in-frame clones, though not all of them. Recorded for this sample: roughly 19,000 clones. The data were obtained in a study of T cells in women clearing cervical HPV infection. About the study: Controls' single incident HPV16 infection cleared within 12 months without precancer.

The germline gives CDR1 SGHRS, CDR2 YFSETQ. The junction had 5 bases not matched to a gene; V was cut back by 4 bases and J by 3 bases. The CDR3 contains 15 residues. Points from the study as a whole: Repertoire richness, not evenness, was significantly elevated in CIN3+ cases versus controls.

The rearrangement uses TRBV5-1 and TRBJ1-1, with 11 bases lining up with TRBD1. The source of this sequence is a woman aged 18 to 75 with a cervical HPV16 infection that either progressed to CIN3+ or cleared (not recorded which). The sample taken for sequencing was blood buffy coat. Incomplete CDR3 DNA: TGCGCCAGCAGCACGTCGGGACAGGGGGACACTGAA. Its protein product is CASSTSGQGDTE. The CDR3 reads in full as CASSTSGQGDTEAFF.